A single sample is the source of the 22 T cell receptor beta chains below, sequenced in a study of blood T cell repertoires in COVID-19. TCRdb's table, derived via immunoSEQ multiplex PCR, lists solely in-frame clones and lacks some. The sample contains over 150,000 clones, 75% to 85% of which appear only once. The specimen was PBMCs or T cells enriched from blood (not recorded which). The receptors were sampled from a man aged 35 to 55 who had recovered from COVID-19.

This chain joins TRBV2 and TRBJ2-5, with 13 nucleotides matching TRBD2. The V and J ends lost 6 bases and 4 bases, in that order; junction bases with no gene match: 11. The CDR3 is 17 residues long. Germline lookup yields CDR1 SNHLY and CDR2 FYNNEI. The DNA of the CDR3 is TGTGCCAGCAGGCCGGGACTAGCGGGAACGGGAGGAGAGACCCAGTACTTC. Translated, it gives CASRPGLAGTGGETQYF.

A few counts support this clone. The chain carries TRBV7-3 and TRBJ1-2; D is possibly TRBD1 (5 bases). The germline V and J ends were trimmed by 6 bases and 3 bases, with 14 bases remaining between them. CDR1 and CDR2 (germline): SGHTA, FQGTGA. The CDR3 runs to 14 residues. This chain's CDR3 is CASSMPREDYGYTF. CDR3 coding DNA: TGTGCCAGCAGTATGCCCAGGGAAGACTATGGCTACACCTTC.

The J gene is TRBJ2-3, the V gene TRBV2, with a tentative D call TRBD2 (6 bases). The V and J ends lost 7 bases and 3 bases respectively, with 14 bases between them. The CDR3 covers 14 residues. Germline CDR1 reads SNHLY; CDR2 reads FYNNEI. DNA for the CDR3: TGTGCCAGCAAGACGGGAGCAGAAACAGATACGCAGTATTTT. Translated, it gives CASKTGAETDTQYF. The full variable domain, rest sourced from reference TRBV2 and TRBJ2-3, is EPEVTQTPSHQVTQMGQEVILRCVPISNHLYFYWYRQILGQKVEFLVSFYNNEISEKSEIFDDQFSVERPDGSNFTLKIRSTKLEDSAMYFCASKTGAETDTQYFGPGTRLTVL.

This chain links TRBV6-5 with TRBJ2-3; the match to TRBD2 covers 9 bases. J gave up 8 bases and V 6 bases, and 6 bases lay outside the gene matches. The germline V gene has CDR1 MNHEY and CDR2 SVGAGI. This CDR3 has 13 residues. The CDR3 DNA follows: TGTGCCAGCAGATTAGCGGGAGCCGGTACGCAGTATTTT. It specifies CASRLAGAGTQYF.

This chain links TRBV7-2 with TRBJ1-3, with unresolved D. The V end was cut by 4 bases, the J end by 1 base, with 11 bases between. This CDR3 comprises 15 residues. Germline CDR1 reads SGHTA; CDR2 reads FQGNSA. The CDR3 loop is CASSSVALSGNTIYF. The DNA for the CDR3 is TGTGCCAGCAGCTCAGTGGCTCTTTCTGGAAACACCATATATTTT.

This rearrangement joins TRBV5-1 to TRBJ2-7; perhaps TRBD2 as D (5 bases). The CDR3 totals 14 residues. V lost 0 bases and J lost 3, with 10 bases in between. Germline V gene data show CDR1 as SGHRS and CDR2 as YFSETQ. CDR3 coding DNA: TGCGCCAGCAGCTTGGGGACTTTTAACTACGAGCAGTACTTC. This sequence encodes CASSLGTFNYEQYF.

The chain combines TRBV5-1 with TRBJ2-7; no clear D. Germline assignment: CDR1 SGHRS and CDR2 YFSETQ. The CDR3 is 14 residues long. The V and J ends lost 3 bases and 1 base respectively, with 11 bases between them. The DNA of the CDR3 is TGCGCCAGCAGCTACAACCTGCAGTCCTACGAGCAGTACTTC. Protein product: CASSYNLQSYEQYF.

This clone occurred once. This sequence joins TRBV11-2 and TRBJ2-7; the match to TRBD2 covers 7 bases. Germline V CDR1 and CDR2: SGHAT, FQNNGV. This CDR3 has 13 residues. V shed 2 bases, J shed 6 bases, and the junction held 4 bases outside the gene matches. Written as DNA, the CDR3 is TGTGCCAGCAGCTTAAGCGGGATGAGCGAGCAGTACGTC. As protein: CASSLSGMSEQYV.

This sequence joins TRBV30 and TRBJ2-1, with 10 bases lining up with TRBD2. In germline, CDR1 is GTSNPN, CDR2 SVGIG (reference sequence). This CDR3 is 15 amino acids long. J gave up 6 bases and V 3 bases, and 8 bases lay outside the gene matches. CDR3 coding DNA: TGTGCCTGGAGACCTACGGTAGCGGGAGGCAATGAGCAGTTCTTC. Its translation is CAWRPTVAGGNEQFF.

J is TRBJ1-1 and V is TRBV12-5; TRBD1 might be the D (5 bases). V lost 0 bases to trimming and J lost 3 bases, with 17 bases between them. The CDR3 length is 17 residues. In germline, CDR1 is LGHNT, CDR2 FRNRAP. CDR3 residues: CASGLVQIAGFDTEAFF. In DNA form, the CDR3 reads TGTGCTAGTGGTTTGGTACAAATAGCAGGGTTCGACACTGAAGCTTTCTTT.

The gene calls are TRBV28 and TRBJ2-1, with D perhaps TRBD1 (5 bases). The V end lost 5 bases, the J end lost 9 bases, and 11 bases lay between the germline ends. CDR1 and CDR2 from the germline V gene are MDHEN and SYDVKM. The CDR3 contains 12 residues. Here the CDR3 reads CASSRSGFEQFF. The DNA for the CDR3 is TGTGCCAGCAGTCGTTCAGGGTTTGAGCAGTTCTTC.

This clone was seen a few times. The chain combines TRBV18 with TRBJ2-3; possibly TRBD2 for D (5 bases). The germline gives CDR1 KGHSH, CDR2 LQKENI. The CDR3 length is 13 residues. V was shortened by 3 bases and J by 5 bases, with 9 bases between the two germline ends. This CDR3 reads CASSPTNGDTQYF. In DNA, the CDR3 is TGTGCCAGCTCACCGACTAATGGAGATACGCAGTATTTT.

This sequence joins TRBV29-1 and TRBJ1-1, with D perhaps matching TRBD1 (6 bases). V was pared by 4 bases and J by 5 bases, with 20 bases between. The CDR3 length is 15 residues. The V gene's germline CDR1 is SQVTM and CDR2 ANQGSEA. CDR3 loop: CSVGTASLGGTEAFF. CDR3 coding DNA: TGCAGCGTTGGGACAGCCTCCCTCGGGGGGACTGAAGCTTTCTTT.

The gene calls are TRBV4-1 and TRBJ2-2; 8 bases match TRBD2. CDR3 size: 15 residues. V trimming: 4 bases; J trimming: 7 bases; junction bases outside the gene matches: 8. Germline V gives CDR1 MGHRA, CDR2 YSYEKL. This chain's CDR3 is CASSRYSGTDGELFF. In DNA form, the CDR3 reads TGCGCCAGCAGCCGTTATAGCGGGACCGACGGGGAGCTGTTTTTT.

The V gene is TRBV3-1 (or the pseudogene TRBV3-2), the J gene TRBJ1-1; 7 positions agree with TRBD1. The V segment lost 4 bases and the J segment 8 bases; nucleotides outside the gene matches: 7. In germline, CDR1 is LGHDT, CDR2 YNNKEL (reference sequence). The CDR3 is made up of 13 amino acids. CDR3 sequence (DNA): TGTGCCAGCAGCCCGTACAGGGGCCTCGAAGCTTTCTTT. Translated, it gives CASSPYRGLEAFF.

The chain has TRBV7-2 and TRBJ2-5; 8 nucleotides agree with TRBD1. V shed 5 bases and J 2 bases; nucleotides not matched to a gene: 10. The CDR3 spans 16 residues. CDR1 is SGHTA, CDR2 FQGNSA, per germline. In DNA, the CDR3 is TGTGCCAGCAGCGTTAGGACAGGGACCAATCAAGAGACCCAGTACTTC. Translated: CASSVRTGTNQETQYF.

The chain couples TRBV11-1 to TRBJ2-1; no clear D. V lost 0 bases and J 0 bases, leaving 6 bases between the germline ends. CDR1 and CDR2 (germline): SGHAT, FQDESV (reference sequence). The CDR3 length is 15 residues. DNA of the CDR3: TGTGCCAGCAGCTTAGCCGAGAGCTCCTACAATGAGCAGTTCTTC. It translates to CASSLAESSYNEQFF.

This sequence joins TRBV7-8 and TRBJ2-5; D may be TRBD1 (6 bases). Between the trimmed V and J ends, which lost 5 bases and 5 bases, there was a span of 18 bases. This CDR3 spans 15 amino acids. Germline loops: CDR1 SGHVS, CDR2 FQNEAQ. The CDR3 here is CASSQYRGQVETQYF. CDR3 coding DNA: TGTGCCAGCAGCCAGTACCGGGGACAAGTGGAGACCCAGTACTTC.

The chain links TRBV11-1 to TRBJ1-6; 8 positions match TRBD1. The CDR3 consists of 15 residues. Germline trimming cut 2 bases from V and 5 bases from J; bases unmatched to any gene: 2. Per germline, CDR1 SGHAT and CDR2 FQDESV (reference sequence). CDR3 sequence (DNA): TGTGCCAGCAGCTTACTGACAGGGGATAATTCACCCCTCCACTTT. Its translation: CASSLLTGDNSPLHF.

The genes are TRBV7-2 and TRBJ2-1; TRBD2 matches 8 bases. Unmatched junction bases numbered 8, after V lost 1 base and J lost 0 bases. CDR1 is SGHTA, CDR2 FQGNSA, per germline. This CDR3 spans 18 amino acids. CDR3 coding DNA: TGTGCCAGCAGCTTAGATCTCGGCGGGAGGATCTCCTACAATGAGCAGTTCTTC. It is translated as CASSLDLGGRISYNEQFF.

The rearrangement uses TRBV14 and TRBJ2-3, with 10 nucleotides matching TRBD2. Trimming took 4 bases from V and 4 from J; bases not matched to a gene: 8. This CDR3 spans 16 amino acids. Germline lookup yields CDR1 SGHDN and CDR2 FVKESK. CDR3 nucleotide sequence: TGTGCCAGCAGCCTCCTAGGGGGGACTAGCGCAGATACGCAGTATTTT. Protein: CASSLLGGTSADTQYF.

This chain connects TRBV7-6 to TRBJ2-1; D unresolved. V shed 2 bases and J shed 0 bases, with 8 bases lying between them. This CDR3 region has 15 residues. CDR1 is SGHVS and CDR2 is FNYEAQ in the germline V gene. Here the CDR3 DNA reads TGTGCCAGCAGCTTACTGGCAATCTCCTACAATGAGCAGTTCTTC. It yields the protein CASSLLAISYNEQFF.